The sequence of this TCR beta chain was determined in a study of blood T cell repertoires in COVID-19. For the study at large: Samples representing acute and convalescent COVID-19 were sourced from the United States, Italy and Spain. PBMCs, B-cell-depleted T cells, or T cells provided the cDNA or gDNA that made up the material.

Per the original data handling: Amplified reference gene primers provided the basis for estimating nucleated cell counts. Repertoires were generated with immunoSEQ multiplex PCR, while TCRdb's copy carries only in-frame clones and drops some. V, J and clone size derive from that table, while D and trimming were established from the DNA sequence. The profile shows about 110,000 clones, 70% to 90% of them singletons. With 4 bases removed from V and 9 bases from J, the gap between germline ends came to 25 bases. The CDR3 is 17 residues long. Germline CDR1 and CDR2: SGHTA and FQGTGA. Sample: peripheral blood. This sequence originates from a human donor in a cohort sampled during active COVID-19. This chain links TRBV7-3 with TRBJ2-1, with D possibly being TRBD2 (7 bases). The CDR3 reads CASSSRGSRGSHSEQFF. CDR3 sequence (DNA): TGTGCCAGCAGCTCGAGGGGGTCTCGCGGGAGTCACAGTGAGCAGTTCTTC.